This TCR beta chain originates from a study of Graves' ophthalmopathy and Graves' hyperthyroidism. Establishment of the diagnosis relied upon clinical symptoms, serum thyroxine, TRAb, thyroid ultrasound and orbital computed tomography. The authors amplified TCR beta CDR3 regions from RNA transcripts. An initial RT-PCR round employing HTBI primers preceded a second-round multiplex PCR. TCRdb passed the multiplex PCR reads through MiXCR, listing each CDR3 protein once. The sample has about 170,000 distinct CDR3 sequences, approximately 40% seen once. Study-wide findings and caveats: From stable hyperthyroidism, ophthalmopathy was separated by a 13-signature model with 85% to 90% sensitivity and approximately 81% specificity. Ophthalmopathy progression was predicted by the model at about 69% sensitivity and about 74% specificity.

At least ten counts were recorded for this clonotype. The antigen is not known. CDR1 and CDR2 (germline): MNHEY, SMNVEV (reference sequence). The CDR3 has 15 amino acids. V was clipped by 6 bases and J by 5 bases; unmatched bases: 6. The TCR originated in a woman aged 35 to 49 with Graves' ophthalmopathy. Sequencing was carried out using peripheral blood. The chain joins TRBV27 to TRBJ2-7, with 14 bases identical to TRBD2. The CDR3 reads CASSETSGGAHEQYF. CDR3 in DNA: TGTGCCAGCAGCGAGACTAGCGGGGGGGCCCACGAGCAGTACTTC.